This TCR beta chain was recovered during a study of persistence of HIV-infected CD4 T cells. Comments on this clone: Its target is unknown.

Trimming took 0 bases from V and 7 from J; bases not matched to a gene: 2. From germline, CDR1 is SGHNT and CDR2 YYREEE (reference sequence). The CDR3 is made up of 14 amino acids. Sequencing used immunoSEQ version 4 in survey mode. Clones were sequenced by immunoSEQ multiplex PCR, and TCRdb holds only the in-frame ones, with some missing. The table lists roughly 25,000 clones, approximately 79% of them singletons, with about 1.8% in the top ten. The stimulus was an HIV-1 Gag 15-mer peptide pool, 0.85 to 1 ug/peptide/mL. Sorting selected CD4+ T cells upregulating both CD40 ligand and CD69. Material: CD4+ T cells sorted from PBMCs after approximately 20-hour stimulation, obtained from a patient who received antiretroviral therapy. The chain couples TRBV5-4 to TRBJ1-4; 8 bases are shared with TRBD1. The sequence was obtained from an adult man with HIV who was CMV-seropositive. This CDR3 is CASSLVGQGEKLFF. CDR3 DNA: TGTGCCAGCAGCTTGGTCGGACAGGGTGAAAAACTGTTTTTT.